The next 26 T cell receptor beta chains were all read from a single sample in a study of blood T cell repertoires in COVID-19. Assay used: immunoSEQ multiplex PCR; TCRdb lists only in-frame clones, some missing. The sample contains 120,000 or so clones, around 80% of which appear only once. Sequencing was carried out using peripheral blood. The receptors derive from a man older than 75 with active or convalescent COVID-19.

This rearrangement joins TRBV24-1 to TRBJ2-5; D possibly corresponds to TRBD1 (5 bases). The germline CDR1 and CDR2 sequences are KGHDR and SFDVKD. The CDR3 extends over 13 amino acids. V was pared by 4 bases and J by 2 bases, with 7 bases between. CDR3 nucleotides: TGTGCCACCAGTGACCCAGGGCAAGAGACCCAGTACTTC. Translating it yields CATSDPGQETQYF.

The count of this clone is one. The CDR3 DNA follows: TGTGCCAGCAGCCAAGGCAGCCGAGTAGGAGAAGATACGCAGTATTTT. Translating gives CASSQGSRVGEDTQYF. V and J are TRBV14 and TRBJ2-3, with unresolved D. The CDR3 length is 16 residues. Between the trimmed V and J ends, which lost 1 base and 5 bases, there was a span of 16 bases. The germline V gene encodes CDR1 SGHDN and CDR2 FVKESK.

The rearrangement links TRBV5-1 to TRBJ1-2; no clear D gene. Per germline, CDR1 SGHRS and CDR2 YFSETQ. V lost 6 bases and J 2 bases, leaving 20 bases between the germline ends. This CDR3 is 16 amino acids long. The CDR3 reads CASKEELASPNYGYTF. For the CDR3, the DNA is TGCGCCAGCAAAGAGGAGTTAGCAAGCCCCAACTATGGCTACACCTTC. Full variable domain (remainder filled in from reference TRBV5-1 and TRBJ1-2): KAGVTQTPRYLIKTRGQQVTLSCSPISGHRSVSWYQQTPGQGLQFLFEYFSETQRNKGNFPGRFSGRQFSNSRSEMNVSTLELGDSALYLCASKEELASPNYGYTFGSGTRLTVV.

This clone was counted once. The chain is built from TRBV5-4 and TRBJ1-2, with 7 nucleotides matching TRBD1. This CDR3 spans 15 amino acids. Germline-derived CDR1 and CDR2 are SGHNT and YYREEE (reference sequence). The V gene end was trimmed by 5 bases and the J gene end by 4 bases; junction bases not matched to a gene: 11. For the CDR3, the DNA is TGTGCCAGCAGACCCGGACAGGACTCTATCTATGGCTACACCTTC. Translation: CASRPGQDSIYGYTF.

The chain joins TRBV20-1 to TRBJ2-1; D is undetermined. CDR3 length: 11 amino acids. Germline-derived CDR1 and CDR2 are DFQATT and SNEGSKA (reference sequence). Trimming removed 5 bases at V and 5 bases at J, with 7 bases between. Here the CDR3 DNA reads TGCAGTGCTCGCCGGGACAATGAGCAGTTCTTC. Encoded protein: CSARRDNEQFF.

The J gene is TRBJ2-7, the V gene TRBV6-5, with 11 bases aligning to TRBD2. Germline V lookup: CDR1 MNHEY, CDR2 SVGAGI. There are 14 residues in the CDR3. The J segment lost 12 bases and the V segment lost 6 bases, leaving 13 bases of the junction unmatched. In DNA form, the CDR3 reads TGTGCCAGCAGCGAGCTAGCGGGGGGCCCGTTTTCGTACTTC. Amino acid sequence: CASSELAGGPFSYF.

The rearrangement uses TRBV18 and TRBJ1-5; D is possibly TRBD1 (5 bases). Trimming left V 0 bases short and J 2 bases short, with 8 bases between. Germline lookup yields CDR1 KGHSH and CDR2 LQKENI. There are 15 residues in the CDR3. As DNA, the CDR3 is TGTGCCAGCTCACCACCCTCGGGGGGCAATCAGCCCCAGCATTTT. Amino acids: CASSPPSGGNQPQHF.

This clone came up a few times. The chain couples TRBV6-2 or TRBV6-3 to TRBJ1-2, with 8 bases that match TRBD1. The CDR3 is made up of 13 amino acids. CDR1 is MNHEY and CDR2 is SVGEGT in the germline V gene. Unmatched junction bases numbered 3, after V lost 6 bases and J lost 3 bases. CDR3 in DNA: TGTGCCAGCAGCCTGACAGGGGACTATGGCTACACCTTC. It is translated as CASSLTGDYGYTF.

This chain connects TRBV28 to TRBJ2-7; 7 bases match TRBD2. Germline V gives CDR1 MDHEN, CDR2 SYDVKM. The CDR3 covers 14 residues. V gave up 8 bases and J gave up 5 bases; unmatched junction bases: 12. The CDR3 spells CASGGERVTHEQYF. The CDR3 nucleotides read TGTGCCAGCGGGGGGGAAAGGGTTACACACGAGCAGTACTTC.

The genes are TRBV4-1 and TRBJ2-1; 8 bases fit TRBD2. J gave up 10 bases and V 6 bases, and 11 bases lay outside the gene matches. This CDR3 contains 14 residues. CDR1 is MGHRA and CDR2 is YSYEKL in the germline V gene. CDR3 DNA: TGCGCCAGCAGGGCGGGGGGCACCGCAGGAGAGCAGTTCTTC. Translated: CASRAGGTAGEQFF.

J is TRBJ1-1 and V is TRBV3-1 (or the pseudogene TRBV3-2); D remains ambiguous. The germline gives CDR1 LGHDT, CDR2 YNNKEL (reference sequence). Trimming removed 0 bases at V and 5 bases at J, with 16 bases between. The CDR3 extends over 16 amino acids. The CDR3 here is CASSQDRPPGSTEAFF. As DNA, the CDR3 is TGTGCCAGCAGCCAAGACCGCCCCCCTGGTAGTACTGAAGCTTTCTTT.

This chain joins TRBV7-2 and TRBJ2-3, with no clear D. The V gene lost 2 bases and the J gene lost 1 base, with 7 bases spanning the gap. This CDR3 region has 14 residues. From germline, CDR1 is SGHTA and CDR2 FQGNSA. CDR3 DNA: TGTGCCAGCAGCTTAACTCGGGGCACAGATACGCAGTATTTT. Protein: CASSLTRGTDTQYF.

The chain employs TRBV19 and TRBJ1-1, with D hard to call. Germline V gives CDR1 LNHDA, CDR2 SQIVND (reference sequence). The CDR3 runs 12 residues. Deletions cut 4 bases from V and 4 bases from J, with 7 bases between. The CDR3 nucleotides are TGTGCCAGTAGTAACTGGGCCACTGAAGCTTTCTTT. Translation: CASSNWATEAFF.

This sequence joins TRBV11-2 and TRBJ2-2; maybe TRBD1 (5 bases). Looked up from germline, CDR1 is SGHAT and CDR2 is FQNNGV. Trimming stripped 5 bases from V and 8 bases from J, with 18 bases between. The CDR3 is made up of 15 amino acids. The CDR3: CASSPGLGSSGELFF. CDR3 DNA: TGTGCCAGCAGCCCAGGGTTGGGATCAAGTGGGGAGCTGTTTTTT.

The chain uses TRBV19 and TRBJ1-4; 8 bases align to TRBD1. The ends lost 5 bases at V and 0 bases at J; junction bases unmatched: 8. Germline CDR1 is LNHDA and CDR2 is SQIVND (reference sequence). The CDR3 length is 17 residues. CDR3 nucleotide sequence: TGTGCCAGTAGTTCCGGACAGGGCCGTGCAACTAATGAAAAACTGTTTTTT. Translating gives CASSSGQGRATNEKLFF.

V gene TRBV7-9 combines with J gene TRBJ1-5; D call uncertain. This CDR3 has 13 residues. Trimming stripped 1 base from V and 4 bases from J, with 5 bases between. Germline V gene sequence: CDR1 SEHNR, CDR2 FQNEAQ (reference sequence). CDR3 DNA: TGTGCCAGCAGCTTAGGGCCGAATCAGCCCCAGCATTTT. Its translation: CASSLGPNQPQHF. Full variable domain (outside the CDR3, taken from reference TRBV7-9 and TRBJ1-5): DTGVSQNPRHKITKRGQNVTFRCDPISEHNRLYWYRQTLGQGPEFLTYFQNEAQLEKSRLLSDRFSAERPKGSFSTLEIQRTEQGDSAMYLCASSLGPNQPQHFGDGTRLSIL.

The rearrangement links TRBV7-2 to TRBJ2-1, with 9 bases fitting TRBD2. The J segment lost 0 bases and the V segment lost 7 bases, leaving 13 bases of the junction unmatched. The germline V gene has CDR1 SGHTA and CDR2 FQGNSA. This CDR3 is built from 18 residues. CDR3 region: CASTFRGISGGSYNEQFF. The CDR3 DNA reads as TGTGCCAGCACCTTTCGCGGAATTAGCGGGGGCTCCTACAATGAGCAGTTCTTC.

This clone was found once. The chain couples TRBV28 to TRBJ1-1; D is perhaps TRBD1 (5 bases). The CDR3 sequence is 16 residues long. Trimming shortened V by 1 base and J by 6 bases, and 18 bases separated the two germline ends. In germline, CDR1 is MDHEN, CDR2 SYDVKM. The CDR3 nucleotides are TGTGCCAGCAGTTTATACGGCGGGGGACGGAAACCTGAAGCTTTCTTT. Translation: CASSLYGGGRKPEAFF. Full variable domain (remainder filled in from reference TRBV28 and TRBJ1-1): DVKVTQSSRYLVKRTGEKVFLECVQDMDHENMFWYRQDPGLGLRLIYFSYDVKMKEKGDIPEGYSVSREKKERFSLILESASTNQTSMYLCASSLYGGGRKPEAFFGQGTRLTVV.

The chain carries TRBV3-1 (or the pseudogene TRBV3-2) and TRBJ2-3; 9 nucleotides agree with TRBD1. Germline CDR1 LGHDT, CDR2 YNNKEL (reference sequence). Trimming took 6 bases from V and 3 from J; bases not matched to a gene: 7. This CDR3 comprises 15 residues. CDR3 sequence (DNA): TGTGCCAGCAGACTCGGACAGGGGAGGACAGATACGCAGTATTTT. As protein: CASRLGQGRTDTQYF.

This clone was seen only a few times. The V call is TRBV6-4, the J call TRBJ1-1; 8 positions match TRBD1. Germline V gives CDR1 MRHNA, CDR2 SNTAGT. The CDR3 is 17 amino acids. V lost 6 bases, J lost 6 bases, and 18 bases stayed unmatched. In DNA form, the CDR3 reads TGTGCCAGCAGCCAGGGGGCGGTAACGCCCATTATTCCTGAAGCTTTCTTT. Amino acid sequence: CASSQGAVTPIIPEAFF.

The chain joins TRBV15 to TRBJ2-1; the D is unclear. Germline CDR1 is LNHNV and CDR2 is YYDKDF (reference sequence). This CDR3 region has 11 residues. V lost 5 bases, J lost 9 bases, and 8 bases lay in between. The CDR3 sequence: CATSRLGEQFF. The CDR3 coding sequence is TGTGCCACCAGCCGCCTCGGTGAGCAGTTCTTC.

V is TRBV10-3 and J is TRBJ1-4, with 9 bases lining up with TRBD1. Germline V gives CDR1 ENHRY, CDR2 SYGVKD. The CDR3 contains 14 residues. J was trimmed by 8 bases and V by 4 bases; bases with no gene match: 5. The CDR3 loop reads CAISAGQGTEKLFF. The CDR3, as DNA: TGTGCCATCAGTGCTGGACAGGGGACGGAAAAACTGTTTTTT.

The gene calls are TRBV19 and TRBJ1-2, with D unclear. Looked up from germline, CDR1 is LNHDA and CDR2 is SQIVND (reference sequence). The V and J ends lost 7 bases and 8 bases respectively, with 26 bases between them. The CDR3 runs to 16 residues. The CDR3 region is CASINHREGARSGYTF. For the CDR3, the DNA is TGTGCCAGTATCAACCACCGGGAAGGCGCCCGCTCAGGCTACACCTTC.

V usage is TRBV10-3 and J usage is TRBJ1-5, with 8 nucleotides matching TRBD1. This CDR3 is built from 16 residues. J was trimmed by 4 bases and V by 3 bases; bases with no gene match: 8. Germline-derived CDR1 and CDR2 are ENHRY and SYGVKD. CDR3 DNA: TGTGCCATCAGTGATTTCGACAGGGGACAAAATCAGCCCCAGCATTTT. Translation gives CAISDFDRGQNQPQHF.

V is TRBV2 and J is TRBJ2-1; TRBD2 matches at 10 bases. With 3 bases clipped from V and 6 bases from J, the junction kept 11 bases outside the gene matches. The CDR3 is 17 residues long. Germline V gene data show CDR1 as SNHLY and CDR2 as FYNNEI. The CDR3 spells CASSDPHGLAESNEQFF. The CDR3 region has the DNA TGTGCCAGCAGTGACCCCCACGGACTAGCGGAGTCCAATGAGCAGTTCTTC.

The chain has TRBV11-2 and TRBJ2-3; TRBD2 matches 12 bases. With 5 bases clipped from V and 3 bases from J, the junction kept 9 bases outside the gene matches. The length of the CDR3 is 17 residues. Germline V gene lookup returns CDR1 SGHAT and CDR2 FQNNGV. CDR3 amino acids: CASSGAPSGGATDTQYF. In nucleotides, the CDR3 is TGTGCCAGCAGCGGCGCTCCTAGCGGGGGGGCAACAGATACGCAGTATTTT. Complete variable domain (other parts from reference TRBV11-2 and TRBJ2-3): EAGVAQSPRYKIIEKRQSVAFWCNPISGHATLYWYQQILGQGPKLLIQFQNNGVVDDSQLPKDRFSAERLKGVDSTLKIQPAKLEDSAVYLCASSGAPSGGATDTQYFGPGTRLTVL.